The 8 T cell receptor beta chains below come from one sample, sequenced in a study of identifying expanded T cells in peripheral blood. Assay used: immunoSEQ multiplex PCR; TCRdb lists only in-frame clones, some missing. The table records about 130,000 clones, less than 90% of them present only once. The sequenced material came from blood. All receptors derive from a person aged 18 to 70 in good health.

V and J are TRBV7-9 and TRBJ2-7, with 9 nucleotides matching TRBD1. In germline, CDR1 is SEHNR, CDR2 FQNEAQ (reference sequence). The ends lost 7 bases at V and 3 bases at J; junction bases unmatched: 7. The CDR3 loop spans 14 amino acids. CDR3 nucleotides: TGTGCCAGCAACCACGGGACAGGGAACTACGAGCAGTACTTC. Protein sequence: CASNHGTGNYEQYF.

This clone has more than one count but fewer than ten. As DNA, the CDR3 is TGTGCCAGCAGGGGACAGGGGAGGGGTTCACCCCTCCACTTT. This codes for CASRGQGRGSPLHF. This chain connects TRBV11-2 to TRBJ1-6, with 10 bases that match TRBD1. CDR1 is SGHAT, CDR2 FQNNGV, per germline. This CDR3 contains 14 residues. J was trimmed by 9 bases and V by 6 bases; bases with no gene match: 5.

This clone was recorded once. V and J are TRBV18 and TRBJ1-3; D is undetermined. The CDR3 runs 15 residues. Germline assignment: CDR1 KGHSH and CDR2 LQKENI. Trimming took 0 bases from V and 1 from J, leaving 7 bases between them. CDR3 sequence reads: CASSPPNPSGNTIYF. The CDR3 DNA reads as TGTGCCAGCTCACCACCAAATCCGTCTGGAAACACCATATATTTT.

This clone has a single count. The chain is built from TRBV20-1 and TRBJ1-1; no definite D call. V was clipped by 6 bases and J by 7 bases, with 9 bases between them. From germline, CDR1 is DFQATT and CDR2 SNEGSKA (reference sequence). The CDR3 extends over 10 amino acids. Written as DNA, the CDR3 is TGCAGTGCGTTTGCAGTTGAAGCTTTCTTT. Translating gives CSAFAVEAFF.

The CDR3 DNA is TGCGCCAGCAGCTTGGGCGGGGGTTTAGATACGCAGTATTTT. As protein: CASSLGGGLDTQYF. The V call is TRBV5-1, the J call TRBJ2-3, with 7 bases lining up with TRBD2. The CDR3 runs 14 residues. Germline loops: CDR1 SGHRS, CDR2 YFSETQ. The trim removed 0 bases at V and 5 bases at J, leaving 3 bases unmatched.

J is TRBJ1-5 and V is TRBV6-5, with unresolved D. This CDR3 comprises 15 residues. Germline V gene data show CDR1 as MNHEY and CDR2 as SVGAGI. V was shortened by 2 bases and J by 2 bases, with 10 bases between the two germline ends. CDR3 DNA sequence: TGTGCCAGCAGTTACAAGGGTTCGGGCAATCAGCCCCAGCATTTT. It is translated as CASSYKGSGNQPQHF.

This rearrangement joins TRBV18 to TRBJ2-7; TRBD1 might be the D (8 bases). Trimming shortened V by 3 bases and J by 1 base, and 13 bases separated the two germline ends. The germline V gene has CDR1 KGHSH and CDR2 LQKENI. The CDR3 is 15 residues long. The CDR3 loop reads CASSPGQGLSYEQYF. In DNA, the CDR3 is TGTGCCAGCTCACCCGGACAGGGACTATCCTACGAGCAGTACTTC.

About this clone itself: The junction departs from the called germline gene at one end, perhaps through a read error. This chain links TRBV18 with TRBJ2-3; tentative D call: TRBD1 (5 bases). CDR1 and CDR2 (germline): KGHSH, LQKENI. The CDR3 is 15 amino acids. The CDR3 is CASSPQATFTDTQYF. The CDR3 DNA follows: TGTGCCAGCTCGCCACAGGCAACCTTCACAGATACGCAGTATTTT.